The 32 T cell receptor beta chains presented below share a single source sample, sequenced in a study of shared clonotypes between healthy human individuals. Clones were sequenced by immunoSEQ multiplex PCR, and TCRdb holds only the in-frame ones, with some missing. The table records 2 million to 3 million clones, 80% to 95% of them present only once. The sequencing sample was made of naive CD4+ T cells from PBMCs. Described subset: CD45RA+ positively selected. The source is a man younger than 30 in good health. Some clones in this sample may be carry-over from other donors' samples.

The gene calls are TRBV28 and TRBJ1-3; TRBD1 is a possible D gene (6 bases). The CDR3 has 16 residues. The ends were cut back, 6 bases at V and 4 bases at J, with 19 bases in the middle. Germline V gives CDR1 MDHEN, CDR2 SYDVKM. In DNA, the CDR3 is TGTGCCAGCAGACCGGGGGGGCCAAAGCCCGGAAACACCATATATTTT. Its protein product is CASRPGGPKPGNTIYF.

The rearrangement links TRBV7-3 to TRBJ2-7; the match to TRBD2 covers 8 bases. Germline loops: CDR1 SGHTA, CDR2 FQGTGA. CDR3 length equals 14 residues. V was clipped by 5 bases and J by 4 bases; unmatched bases: 7. As DNA, the CDR3 is TGTGCCAGCAGCAACGGGACTAGGCGATACGAGCAGTACTTC. Translated, it gives CASSNGTRRYEQYF. Together with reference TRBV7-3 and TRBJ2-7, the CDR3 gives the full variable domain: GAGVSQTPSNKVTEKGKYVELRCDPISGHTALYWYRQSLGQGPEFLIYFQGTGAADDSGLPNDRFFAVRPEGSVSTLKIQRTERGDSAVYLCASSNGTRRYEQYFGPGTRLTVT.

As concerns this clone: Other DNA sequences of this sample code for an identical CDR3. The chain recombines TRBV7-9 with TRBJ1-2; TRBD1 matches 12 bases. The junction had 2 bases not matched to a gene; V was cut back by 3 bases and J by 6 bases. Looked up from germline, CDR1 is SEHNR and CDR2 is FQNEAQ (reference sequence). The CDR3 runs 14 residues. This chain's CDR3 is CASSLGTGGNGYTF. The CDR3 DNA sequence: TGTGCCAGCAGCTTGGGGACAGGGGGCAATGGCTACACCTTC. The full variable domain, with the rest looked up from reference TRBV7-9 and TRBJ1-2, is DTGVSQNPRHKITKRGQNVTFRCDPISEHNRLYWYRQTLGQGPEFLTYFQNEAQLEKSRLLSDRFSAERPKGSFSTLEIQRTEQGDSAMYLCASSLGTGGNGYTFGSGTRLTVV.

This chain links TRBV2 with TRBJ1-5; TRBD1 is a possible D gene (6 bases). Germline CDR1 is SNHLY and CDR2 is FYNNEI. This CDR3 spans 14 amino acids. The ends were cut back, 4 bases at V and 5 bases at J, with 12 bases in the middle. CDR3 DNA sequence: TGTGCCAGCAGTGGGGGGACACATTATCAGCCCCAGCATTTT. It specifies CASSGGTHYQPQHF.

V and J are TRBV13 and TRBJ2-2, with D tentatively TRBD2 (5 bases). CDR1 and CDR2 from the germline V gene are PRHDT and FYEKMQ (reference sequence). V gave up 1 base and J gave up 6 bases, with 15 bases separating them. The CDR3 is made up of 16 amino acids. CDR3 coding DNA: TGTGCCAGCAGCTTAGTTGGGGTCGGGGTATCCGGGGAGCTGTTTTTT. Its protein product is CASSLVGVGVSGELFF.

The gene calls are TRBV2 and TRBJ1-1; 10 bases are a match to TRBD1. V dropped 6 bases and J dropped 9; count of bases not matched to a gene: 7. This CDR3 region has 13 residues. Per germline, CDR1 SNHLY and CDR2 FYNNEI. CDR3 sequence: CASSTDRGRKAFF. DNA of the CDR3: TGTGCCAGCAGCACAGACAGGGGGCGTAAAGCTTTCTTT. The complete variable domain, with remaining parts taken from reference TRBV2 and TRBJ1-1, reads EPEVTQTPSHQVTQMGQEVILRCVPISNHLYFYWYRQILGQKVEFLVSFYNNEISEKSEIFDDQFSVERPDGSNFTLKIRSTKLEDSAMYFCASSTDRGRKAFFGQGTRLTVV.

For this clone: Other DNA sequences in this specimen translate into the identical CDR3. The chain joins TRBV28 to TRBJ1-5; TRBD1 matches at 8 bases. The V gene's germline CDR1 is MDHEN and CDR2 SYDVKM. Trimming at V came to 3 bases and at J to 5 bases, leaving 3 bases not matched to a gene. CDR3 size: 14 residues. CDR3 nucleotides: TGTGCCAGCAGTTTGCACAGGGGGGATCAGCCCCAGCATTTT. It specifies CASSLHRGDQPQHF.

This rearrangement joins TRBV7-9 to TRBJ1-1; 10 bases fit TRBD1. With 4 bases clipped from V and 10 bases from J, the junction kept 6 bases outside the gene matches. Per the germline V gene, CDR1 is SEHNR and CDR2 is FQNEAQ (reference sequence). There are 13 residues in the CDR3. The CDR3 DNA reads as TGTGCCAGCAGCTCGGGACAGGGGCAGGGAGCTTTCTTT. Translating it yields CASSSGQGQGAFF.

The chain is built from TRBV2 and TRBJ2-7; TRBD1 agrees at 8 bases. Germline values: CDR1 SNHLY, CDR2 FYNNEI. The CDR3 is made up of 14 amino acids. V was clipped by 5 bases and J by 6 bases; unmatched bases: 9. In DNA form, the CDR3 reads TGTGCCAGCAGTAAGGACAGGGCGGCCGGCGAGCAGTACTTC. Its protein is CASSKDRAAGEQYF.

The chain joins TRBV9 to TRBJ1-4; maybe TRBD1 (5 bases). Trimming left V 4 bases short and J 4 bases short, with 14 bases between. The CDR3 covers 15 residues. Looked up from germline, CDR1 is SGDLS and CDR2 is YYNGEE. In DNA, the CDR3 is TGTGCCAGCAGCCCCGCGGGCAGGGTTAATGAAAAACTGTTTTTT. Amino acid sequence: CASSPAGRVNEKLFF. The complete variable domain, with remaining parts taken from reference TRBV9 and TRBJ1-4, reads DSGVTQTPKHLITATGQRVTLRCSPRSGDLSVYWYQQSLDQGLQFLIQYYNGEERAKGNILERFSAQQFPDLHSELNLSSLELGDSALYFCASSPAGRVNEKLFFGSGTQLSVL.

Concerning this clone itself: It may be a read error: a sequence one base away is much more abundant. This chain uses TRBV11-1 with TRBJ2-2; D is ambiguous. The CDR3 covers 11 residues. V lost 3 bases to trimming and J lost 5 bases, with 1 base between them. Germline loops: CDR1 SGHAT, CDR2 FQDESV (reference sequence). The CDR3 reads CASSLTGELFF. DNA for the CDR3: TGTGCCAGCAGCTTGACCGGGGAGCTGTTTTTT.

This clone was detected only a few times. The V call is TRBV28, the J call TRBJ1-4; no clear D. The CDR3 consists of 11 residues. Germline V gives CDR1 MDHEN, CDR2 SYDVKM. The V and J ends lost 6 bases and 14 bases respectively, with 13 bases between them. CDR3 sequence reads: CASSPSYGLFF. The CDR3 coding sequence is TGTGCCAGCAGCCCCTCTTATGGGCTGTTTTTT.

The chain has TRBV4-1 and TRBJ2-7; 11 nucleotides align to TRBD2. CDR3 length: 14 residues. V shed 1 base and J 4 bases; nucleotides not matched to a gene: 0. Per germline, CDR1 MGHRA and CDR2 YSYEKL. CDR3 protein: CASSQVAGGYEQYF. CDR3 DNA: TGCGCCAGCAGCCAAGTAGCGGGAGGGTACGAGCAGTACTTC.

A word on this clone: Other DNA sequences of this sample code for an identical CDR3. V gene TRBV9 combines with J gene TRBJ2-2; D not resolved. Trimming pared 1 base from V and 4 bases from J, leaving 5 bases between. The CDR3 contains 13 residues. Germline CDR1 and CDR2: SGDLS and YYNGEE. CDR3 coding DNA: TGTGCCAGCAGCGTATTTTCCACCGGGGAGCTGTTTTTT. It yields the protein CASSVFSTGELFF.

The chain links TRBV7-3 to TRBJ2-2; a possible D gene is TRBD2 (5 bases). Looked up from germline, CDR1 is SGHTA and CDR2 is FQGTGA. The CDR3 runs 12 residues. Trimming took off 8 bases at V and 4 bases at J, with 8 bases between the two ends. The CDR3 sequence: CASGRGTGELFF. The CDR3 nucleotides read TGTGCCAGCGGACGGGGCACCGGGGAGCTGTTTTTT.

The chain has TRBV5-6 and TRBJ1-6, with 9 bases matching TRBD1. Germline V lookup: CDR1 SGHDT, CDR2 YYEEEE. V was pared by 4 bases and J by 10 bases, with 9 bases of the junction left unmatched. CDR3 length: 15 residues. In DNA, the CDR3 is TGTGCCAGCAGCCAAACCGGGACAGGGAACTCACCCCTCCACTTT. It encodes CASSQTGTGNSPLHF.

In its sample, this clone was seen a few times. This sequence joins TRBV2 and TRBJ1-5; D gene uncertain. Trimming removed 6 bases at V and 1 base at J, with 10 bases between. This CDR3 comprises 14 residues. Germline V gene data show CDR1 as SNHLY and CDR2 as FYNNEI. This CDR3 is CASRGLESNQPQHF. CDR3 coding DNA: TGTGCCAGCAGAGGGCTAGAGAGCAATCAGCCCCAGCATTTT. The full variable domain, rest sourced from reference TRBV2 and TRBJ1-5, is EPEVTQTPSHQVTQMGQEVILRCVPISNHLYFYWYRQILGQKVEFLVSFYNNEISEKSEIFDDQFSVERPDGSNFTLKIRSTKLEDSAMYFCASRGLESNQPQHFGDGTRLSIL.

This chain links TRBV29-1 with TRBJ1-2; 9 bases align to TRBD1. This CDR3 spans 12 amino acids. Germline V gene lookup returns CDR1 SQVTM and CDR2 ANQGSEA. The V segment lost 8 bases and the J segment 4 bases; nucleotides outside the gene matches: 5. CDR3 amino acids: CSSSDRGYGYTF. DNA for the CDR3: TGCAGCTCCTCGGACAGGGGCTATGGCTACACCTTC. The full variable domain, in which reference TRBV29-1 and TRBJ1-2 provide the parts outside the CDR3, is SAVISQKPSRDICQRGTSLTIQCQVDSQVTMMFWYRQQPGQSLTLIATANQGSEATYESGFVIDKFPISRPNLTFSTLTVSNMSPEDSSIYLCSSSDRGYGYTFGSGTRLTVV.

The chain is built from TRBV5-5 and TRBJ2-1, with 9 bases fitting TRBD2. This CDR3 comprises 15 residues. The ends lost 2 bases at V and 8 bases at J; junction bases unmatched: 8. The germline V gene encodes CDR1 SGHKS and CDR2 YYEKEE (reference sequence). CDR3 DNA: TGTGCCAGCAGCTTAGCGGGAGGCCAGGTGGATGAGCAGTTCTTC. This sequence encodes CASSLAGGQVDEQFF.

The rearrangement joins TRBV6-5 to TRBJ2-2; 7 bases agree with TRBD1. CDR1 is MNHEY, CDR2 SVGAGI, per germline. The length of the CDR3 is 15 residues. Trimming took 0 bases from V and 4 from J; bases not matched to a gene: 2. The CDR3 DNA reads as TGTGCCAGCAGTTACTCTAACAGGGGCACCGGGGAGCTGTTTTTT. Translation: CASSYSNRGTGELFF.

The genes are TRBV23-1 and TRBJ1-5, with a possible D match to TRBD1 (6 bases). TRBV23-1 is an ORF, with its function uncertain. This CDR3 comprises 15 residues. Trimming took off 1 base at V and 3 bases at J, with 10 bases between the two ends. The CDR3 sequence: CASSQYGDTNQPQHF. The CDR3 DNA reads as TGCGCCAGCAGTCAATACGGGGACACCAATCAGCCCCAGCATTTT.

The chain is built from TRBV5-6 and TRBJ2-3; D not resolved. The CDR3 loop spans 16 amino acids. Trimming stripped 5 bases from V and 0 bases from J, with 16 bases between. The germline gives CDR1 SGHDT, CDR2 YYEEEE. CDR3: CASSRDGSTSTDTQYF. CDR3 DNA: TGTGCCAGCAGTAGAGACGGCTCAACTAGCACAGATACGCAGTATTTT.

The gene calls are TRBV30 and TRBJ2-3; D not resolved. From germline, CDR1 is GTSNPN and CDR2 SVGIG (reference sequence). Trimming stripped 7 bases from V and 2 bases from J, with 13 bases between. The CDR3 extends over 13 amino acids. The CDR3 region has the DNA TGTGCCTTTTGGGCAAAGGCCACAGATACGCAGTATTTT. It yields the protein CAFWAKATDTQYF.

On this clone: Other DNA sequences in the sample encode the same CDR3. The chain couples TRBV5-1 to TRBJ2-2; TRBD2 aligns across 7 bases. With 3 bases clipped from V and 1 base from J, the junction kept 0 bases outside the gene matches. Germline V gene lookup returns CDR1 SGHRS and CDR2 YFSETQ. The CDR3 is 14 amino acids. The CDR3 DNA sequence: TGCGCCAGCAGCTCTAGCGGGAACACCGGGGAGCTGTTTTTT. Translating it yields CASSSSGNTGELFF.

This clone was counted once. The gene calls are TRBV7-9 and TRBJ2-5, with a weak D call TRBD1 (6 bases). The germline gives CDR1 SEHNR, CDR2 FQNEAQ (reference sequence). The CDR3 contains 17 residues. The V gene lost 1 base and the J gene lost 3 bases, with 18 bases spanning the gap. DNA for the CDR3: TGTGCCAGCAGCTTAGTCCAGGGGATGGGCGGAGAAGAGACCCAGTACTTC. Residues: CASSLVQGMGGEETQYF.

This clone was counted a single time. Other DNA sequences in the sample encode the same CDR3. The chain employs TRBV5-1 and TRBJ1-2; TRBD1 is a possible D gene (6 bases). The CDR3 runs to 15 residues. The germline V gene encodes CDR1 SGHRS and CDR2 YFSETQ. Trimming took off 0 bases at V and 0 bases at J, with 9 bases between the two ends. The CDR3: CASSLDRASNYGYTF. In nucleotides, the CDR3 is TGCGCCAGCAGCTTGGACAGGGCCTCTAACTATGGCTACACCTTC.

The chain uses TRBV2 and TRBJ1-3, with D possibly matching TRBD1 (6 bases). Germline assignment: CDR1 SNHLY and CDR2 FYNNEI. This CDR3 is 15 amino acids long. The V end lost 6 bases, the J end lost 0 bases, and 12 bases lay between the germline ends. Here the CDR3 reads CASRDTGTSGNTIYF. The CDR3 DNA sequence: TGTGCCAGCAGAGACACAGGGACCTCTGGAAACACCATATATTTT.

V usage is TRBV6-1 and J usage is TRBJ2-3; D is uncertain. Trimming took off 3 bases at V and 4 bases at J, with 11 bases between the two ends. The CDR3 covers 14 residues. CDR1 and CDR2 from the germline V gene are MNHNS and SASEGT. CDR3 nucleotide sequence: TGTGCCAGCAGTGACAGTTCAGGCGCAGATACGCAGTATTTT. The encoded protein is CASSDSSGADTQYF.

The chain joins TRBV11-2 to TRBJ1-1; 10 bases fit TRBD1. CDR3 length equals 14 residues. With V trimmed by 6 bases and J by 5 bases, 6 bases remained unmatched. From germline, CDR1 is SGHAT and CDR2 FQNNGV. Here the CDR3 reads CASSSDRGRTEAFF. The DNA for the CDR3 is TGTGCCAGCAGTTCCGACAGGGGGCGAACTGAAGCTTTCTTT.

The rearrangement uses TRBV2 and TRBJ2-1, with TRBD2 matching over 11 bases. The V and J ends lost 7 bases and 7 bases, in that order; junction bases with no gene match: 9. This CDR3 spans 15 amino acids. From germline, CDR1 is SNHLY and CDR2 FYNNEI. The CDR3 DNA reads as TGTGCCAGCATCCGTGAGGCTAGCGGGAGGAATGAGCAGTTCTTC. This encodes CASIREASGRNEQFF.

The chain links TRBV28 to TRBJ1-2; 7 bases are a match to TRBD1. With V trimmed by 5 bases and J by 4 bases, 4 bases remained unmatched. CDR1 and CDR2 (germline): MDHEN, SYDVKM. This CDR3 contains 13 residues. The CDR3 DNA sequence: TGTGCCAGCAGTGCACAGGGGCCCTATGGCTACACCTTC. This gives the protein CASSAQGPYGYTF.

In this sample, this clone turned up once. This rearrangement joins TRBV7-9 to TRBJ2-7, with 9 bases aligning to TRBD1. The length of the CDR3 is 16 residues. The ends lost 5 bases at V and 0 bases at J; junction bases unmatched: 8. Germline-derived CDR1 and CDR2 are SEHNR and FQNEAQ (reference sequence). The CDR3 is CASSVNRGLSSYEQYF. The DNA for the CDR3 is TGTGCCAGCAGCGTTAACAGGGGGCTATCCTCCTACGAGCAGTACTTC.